A single sample is the source of the 28 T cell receptor beta chains below, sequenced in a study of PD-1 and CTLA-4 blockade in melanoma. Clones were sequenced by immunoSEQ multiplex PCR, and TCRdb holds only the in-frame ones, with some missing. The table has 30,000 or so clones, less than 95% seen once. Material: CD8+ T cells from peripheral blood, obtained from a patient given anti-PD-1 treatment. All receptors come from a human donor with melanoma.

The table lists this clone with a count of one. J is TRBJ1-5 and V is TRBV28; 7 bases map to TRBD1. The V gene's germline CDR1 is MDHEN and CDR2 SYDVKM. The CDR3 runs to 17 residues. V lost 5 bases and J lost 5; bases outside the gene matches: 15. This CDR3 reads CASSRFVQGGEDQPQHF. The CDR3 bases are TGTGCCAGCAGTCGCTTCGTTCAGGGGGGAGAAGATCAGCCCCAGCATTTT.

The rearrangement joins TRBV19 to TRBJ2-7, with D unclear. The CDR3 has 13 residues. Trimming took off 3 bases at V and 0 bases at J, with 6 bases between the two ends. Germline CDR1 and CDR2: LNHDA and SQIVND (reference sequence). Here the CDR3 DNA reads TGTGCCAGTAGTATCTCTTCCTCCTACGAGCAGTACTTC. Translating it yields CASSISSSYEQYF. Full variable domain (missing parts from reference TRBV19 and TRBJ2-7): DGGITQSPKYLFRKEGQNVTLSCEQNLNHDAMYWYRQDPGQGLRLIYYSQIVNDFQKGDIAEGYSVSREKKESFPLTVTSAQKNPTAFYLCASSISSSYEQYFGPGTRLTVT.

V and J are TRBV5-5 and TRBJ1-1; D possibly corresponds to TRBD1 (5 bases). Germline loops: CDR1 SGHKS, CDR2 YYEKEE (reference sequence). V was clipped by 3 bases and J by 5 bases, with 11 bases between them. CDR3 length: 13 residues. The CDR3 here is CASSYAGATEAFF. The DNA of the CDR3 is TGTGCCAGCAGCTATGCCGGGGCTACTGAAGCTTTCTTT.

The chain recombines TRBV29-1 with TRBJ1-2; unclear D gene. Germline V lookup: CDR1 SQVTM, CDR2 ANQGSEA. Trimming stripped 4 bases from V and 4 bases from J, with 10 bases between. This CDR3 comprises 12 residues. The CDR3 is CSVAPAAYGYTF. CDR3 in DNA: TGCAGCGTTGCGCCGGCGGCCTATGGCTACACCTTC. The full variable domain, its missing parts supplied by reference TRBV29-1 and TRBJ1-2, is SAVISQKPSRDICQRGTSLTIQCQVDSQVTMMFWYRQQPGQSLTLIATANQGSEATYESGFVIDKFPISRPNLTFSTLTVSNMSPEDSSIYLCSVAPAAYGYTFGSGTRLTVV.

The V call is TRBV20-1, the J call TRBJ1-2; the match to TRBD1 covers 7 bases. Germline lookup yields CDR1 DFQATT and CDR2 SNEGSKA (reference sequence). The CDR3 covers 16 residues. V gave up 3 bases and J gave up 7 bases; unmatched junction bases: 17. The CDR3 here is CSASASLTGEVGGYTF. CDR3 DNA: TGCAGTGCTAGTGCATCCTTAACAGGGGAGGTCGGTGGCTACACCTTC.

The V and J genes are TRBV10-3 and TRBJ2-1; D uncertain. Deletions cut 0 bases from V and 4 bases from J, with 4 bases between. There are 13 residues in the CDR3. CDR1 and CDR2 (germline): ENHRY, SYGVKD. The CDR3 sequence is CAISESVYNEQFF. CDR3 DNA: TGTGCCATCAGTGAGTCTGTGTACAATGAGCAGTTCTTC.

This chain connects TRBV6-2 or TRBV6-3 to TRBJ1-3, with no clear D. The V end lost 6 bases, the J end lost 8 bases, and 14 bases lay between the germline ends. This CDR3 comprises 13 residues. CDR1 and CDR2 from the germline V gene are MNHEY and SVGEGT. CDR3 loop: CASSRTLEDTIYF. CDR3 in DNA: TGTGCCAGCAGCAGAACTCTGGAGGACACCATATATTTT.

The chain has TRBV28 and TRBJ1-5, with D unresolved. The CDR3 length is 14 residues. V dropped 2 bases and J dropped 3 bases, with 8 bases sitting between them. Germline CDR1 reads MDHEN; CDR2 reads SYDVKM. The CDR3 spells CASSLSGYNQPQHF. In nucleotides, the CDR3 is TGTGCCAGCAGTTTAAGCGGATACAATCAGCCCCAGCATTTT.

The CDR3 region is CASSSGVLTGELFF. CDR3 coding DNA: TGTGCCAGCAGCTCCGGGGTTCTCACCGGGGAGCTGTTTTTT. The chain combines TRBV13 with TRBJ2-2, with D perhaps matching TRBD2 (5 bases). V was trimmed by 4 bases and J by 4 bases, leaving 10 bases between them. The CDR3 is 14 residues long. Per germline, CDR1 PRHDT and CDR2 FYEKMQ (reference sequence).

This clone has just one count. V gene TRBV9 combines with J gene TRBJ2-3, with TRBD2 matching over 11 bases. CDR1 is SGDLS and CDR2 is YYNGEE in the germline V gene. CDR3 size: 16 residues. V trimming: 4 bases; J trimming: 2 bases; junction bases outside the gene matches: 6. The CDR3 spells CASSPLAGGSTDTQYF. As DNA, the CDR3 is TGTGCCAGCAGCCCTCTAGCGGGAGGATCCACAGATACGCAGTATTTT. The complete variable domain, with remaining parts taken from reference TRBV9 and TRBJ2-3, reads DSGVTQTPKHLITATGQRVTLRCSPRSGDLSVYWYQQSLDQGLQFLIQYYNGEERAKGNILERFSAQQFPDLHSELNLSSLELGDSALYFCASSPLAGGSTDTQYFGPGTRLTVL.

The chain employs TRBV10-1 and TRBJ2-2, with unresolved D. Looked up from germline, CDR1 is WNHNN and CDR2 is SYGVQD (reference sequence). V was cut by 0 bases and J by 7 bases, with 12 bases left in between. The CDR3 has 15 residues. The CDR3, as DNA: TGCGCCAGCAGTGAGTCCTCGGATCCTCGCGGGGAGCTGTTTTTT. Residues: CASSESSDPRGELFF.

This clone was seen just once. This sequence joins TRBV7-8 and TRBJ2-1, with 10 bases that match TRBD2. J was trimmed by 6 bases and V by 4 bases; bases with no gene match: 9. The CDR3 covers 16 residues. The germline V gene encodes CDR1 SGHVS and CDR2 FQNEAQ. For the CDR3, the DNA is TGTGCCAGCAGCTCAAAACCGGGACTAGCGCTCAATGAGCAGTTCTTC. Amino acid sequence: CASSSKPGLALNEQFF.

This chain links TRBV4-1 with TRBJ2-2; TRBD2 agrees at 8 bases. The J segment lost 1 base and the V segment lost 5 bases, leaving 12 bases of the junction unmatched. The germline gives CDR1 MGHRA, CDR2 YSYEKL. The CDR3 covers 18 residues. CDR3 protein: CASSESGREGRNTGELFF. DNA for the CDR3: TGCGCCAGCAGCGAAAGCGGACGGGAGGGCCGGAACACCGGGGAGCTGTTTTTT.

The genes are TRBV28 and TRBJ1-5; D not certain. Germline CDR1 is MDHEN and CDR2 is SYDVKM. The V end lost 4 bases, the J end lost 2 bases, and 12 bases lay between the germline ends. The CDR3 totals 15 residues. Here the CDR3 DNA reads TGTGCCAGCAGTTCGGACGCAAAAGGCAATCAGCCCCAGCATTTT. This codes for CASSSDAKGNQPQHF.

V usage is TRBV4-1 and J usage is TRBJ2-1, with 11 positions matching TRBD1. Germline lookup yields CDR1 MGHRA and CDR2 YSYEKL. The V and J ends lost 5 bases and 13 bases, in that order; junction bases with no gene match: 7. The CDR3 spans 13 residues. The CDR3 here is CASSSGTGGFQFF. As DNA, the CDR3 is TGCGCCAGCAGCTCGGGGACAGGGGGATTCCAGTTCTTC.

In this sample, this clone turned up once. This chain links TRBV9 with TRBJ2-2, with D unresolved. Germline V lookup: CDR1 SGDLS, CDR2 YYNGEE. The CDR3 contains 13 residues. The V gene lost 4 bases and the J gene lost 7 bases, with 11 bases spanning the gap. CDR3 loop: CASSPGAGGELFF. CDR3 DNA sequence: TGTGCCAGCAGCCCGGGCGCCGGCGGGGAGCTGTTTTTT.

DNA for the CDR3: TGTGCCCCCAAGGTTGAGGTCCAGCATTTT. This sequence encodes CAPKVEVQHF. V usage is TRBV21-1 and J usage is TRBJ1-5. TRBV21-1 is a documented pseudogene. The CDR3 extends over 10 amino acids.

This clone was seen just once. V is TRBV5-1 and J is TRBJ1-1; D remains unclear. The CDR3 extends over 13 amino acids. Germline CDR1 is SGHRS and CDR2 is YFSETQ. The V gene lost 0 bases and the J gene lost 7 bases, with 10 bases spanning the gap. The CDR3: CASSLVIRGEAFF. CDR3 in DNA: TGCGCCAGCAGCTTGGTGATCCGAGGTGAAGCTTTCTTT.

The J gene is TRBJ2-7, the V gene TRBV19, with 9 bases lining up with TRBD1. This CDR3 has 14 residues. Germline CDR1 is LNHDA and CDR2 is SQIVND (reference sequence). V shed 3 bases and J 5 bases; nucleotides not matched to a gene: 5. The CDR3 region has the DNA TGTGCCAGTAGTATCGGACAGGGGAGTGACGAGCAGTACTTC. It translates to CASSIGQGSDEQYF.

The V call is TRBV27, the J call TRBJ1-1, with 10 bases lining up with TRBD1. Germline V gives CDR1 MNHEY, CDR2 SMNVEV (reference sequence). The J segment lost 8 bases and the V segment lost 5 bases, leaving 2 bases of the junction unmatched. CDR3 size: 12 residues. The CDR3 region has the DNA TGTGCCAGCAGTCGGGGACAGGGGGAAGCTTTCTTT. The encoded protein is CASSRGQGEAFF.

This clone was detected a few times. This chain joins TRBV5-4 and TRBJ2-3; TRBD2 aligns across 8 bases. From germline, CDR1 is SGHNT and CDR2 YYREEE (reference sequence). Trimming removed 1 base from V and 5 bases from J; junction bases left unmatched: 6. The CDR3 consists of 15 residues. Here the CDR3 DNA reads TGTGCCAGCAGCTTGCCAGCGGGAGACCAAGATACGCAGTATTTT. It specifies CASSLPAGDQDTQYF.

The gene calls are TRBV30 and TRBJ1-4; D might be TRBD1 (5 bases). This CDR3 region has 13 residues. The germline V gene encodes CDR1 GTSNPN and CDR2 SVGIG (reference sequence). Trimming removed 1 base from V and 3 bases from J, with 6 bases in between. CDR3 protein: CAWSGTPNEKLFF. As DNA, the CDR3 is TGTGCCTGGAGTGGGACACCTAATGAAAAACTGTTTTTT. The whole variable domain, remainder taken from reference TRBV30 and TRBJ1-4, is SQTIHQWPATLVQPVGSPLSLECTVEGTSNPNLYWYRQAAGRGLQLLFYSVGIGQISSEVPQNLSASRPQDRQFILSSKKLLLSDSGFYLCAWSGTPNEKLFFGSGTQLSVL.

This chain uses TRBV6-2 or TRBV6-3 with TRBJ1-1; D remains unclear. V lost 3 bases and J lost 0, with 8 bases in between. Germline CDR1 MNHEY, CDR2 SVGEGT. This CDR3 is 14 amino acids long. CDR3 sequence: CASSYAALNTEAFF. The CDR3 DNA is TGTGCCAGCAGTTATGCCGCTTTGAACACTGAAGCTTTCTTT.

The rearrangement uses TRBV18 and TRBJ2-2; D uncertain. This CDR3 region has 17 residues. V gave up 1 base and J gave up 2 bases, with 14 bases separating them. The germline gives CDR1 KGHSH, CDR2 LQKENI. The CDR3 is CASSPLGSSGNTGELFF. For the CDR3, the DNA is TGTGCCAGCTCACCACTCGGGTCCTCCGGAAACACCGGGGAGCTGTTTTTT.

CDR3 coding DNA: TGCGCCAGCAGCTCGGGACAGTCCTACGAGCAGTACTTC. Its protein is CASSSGQSYEQYF. V is TRBV5-1 and J is TRBJ2-7; 7 bases match TRBD1. The CDR3 sequence is 13 residues long. CDR1 is SGHRS and CDR2 is YFSETQ in the germline V gene. With 3 bases clipped from V and 1 base from J, the junction kept 1 base outside the gene matches.

The rearrangement joins TRBV19 to TRBJ1-2; TRBD1 might be the D (5 bases). Germline V gene sequence: CDR1 LNHDA, CDR2 SQIVND (reference sequence). V was cut by 9 bases and J by 8 bases, with 28 bases left in between. CDR3 length equals 16 residues. The CDR3 region is CASREIRKQTVYGYTF. CDR3 DNA: TGTGCCAGCAGGGAGATAAGGAAGCAAACGGTCTACGGCTACACCTTC.

V is TRBV24-1 and J is TRBJ2-2; tentatively, D is TRBD1 (6 bases). Trimming shortened V by 1 base and J by 0 bases, and 8 bases separated the two germline ends. CDR1 and CDR2 from the germline V gene are KGHDR and SFDVKD. This CDR3 comprises 16 residues. The CDR3: CATSDFTGSNTGELFF. The CDR3 nucleotides are TGTGCCACCAGTGATTTTACAGGGTCGAACACCGGGGAGCTGTTTTTT.

CDR3 region: CASSPGLVDTEAFF. For the CDR3, the DNA is TGTGCCAGCAGCCCCGGTCTGGTAGACACTGAAGCTTTCTTT. The rearrangement uses TRBV7-9 and TRBJ1-1, with D hard to call. Deletions cut 5 bases from V and 3 bases from J, with 13 bases between. Germline CDR1 reads SEHNR; CDR2 reads FQNEAQ (reference sequence). The CDR3 totals 14 residues.